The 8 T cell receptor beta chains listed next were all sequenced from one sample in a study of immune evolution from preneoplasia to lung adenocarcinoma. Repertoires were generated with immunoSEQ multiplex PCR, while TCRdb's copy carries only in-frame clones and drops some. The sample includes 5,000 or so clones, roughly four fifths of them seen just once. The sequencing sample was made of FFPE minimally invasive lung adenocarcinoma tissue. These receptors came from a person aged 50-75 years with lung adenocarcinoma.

In DNA form, the CDR3 reads TGCGCCAGCAGCCGAACCCCGGGACAGGGACAAACTAATGAAAAACTGTTTTTT. The encoded protein is CASSRTPGQGQTNEKLFF. The chain combines TRBV4-1 with TRBJ1-4; 9 bases fit TRBD1. Germline lookup yields CDR1 MGHRA and CDR2 YSYEKL. With 4 bases clipped from V and 1 base from J, the junction kept 10 bases outside the gene matches. This CDR3 spans 18 amino acids.

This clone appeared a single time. The CDR3 is CSVDHSTDTQYF. DNA of the CDR3: TGCAGCGTTGACCATAGCACAGATACGCAGTATTTT. The chain is built from TRBV29-1 and TRBJ2-3; no firm D call. V dropped 3 bases and J dropped 0 bases, with 4 bases sitting between them. Germline V lookup: CDR1 SQVTM, CDR2 ANQGSEA. The CDR3 spans 12 residues.

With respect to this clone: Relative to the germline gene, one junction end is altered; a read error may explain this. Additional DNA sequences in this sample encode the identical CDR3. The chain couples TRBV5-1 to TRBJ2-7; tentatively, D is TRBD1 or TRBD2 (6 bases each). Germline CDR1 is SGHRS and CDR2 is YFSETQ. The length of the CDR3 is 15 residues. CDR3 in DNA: TGCGCCAGCAGCCTGGATGGGGGGCATTCCTCCGAGCAGTACTTC. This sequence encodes CASSLDGGHSSEQYF.

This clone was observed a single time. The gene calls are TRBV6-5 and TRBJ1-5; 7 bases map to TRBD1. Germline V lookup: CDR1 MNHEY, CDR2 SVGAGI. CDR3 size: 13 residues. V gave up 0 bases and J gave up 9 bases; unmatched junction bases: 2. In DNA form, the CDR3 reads TGTGCCAGCAGTTACTCACAGGGGAGGCCCCAGCATTTT. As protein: CASSYSQGRPQHF.

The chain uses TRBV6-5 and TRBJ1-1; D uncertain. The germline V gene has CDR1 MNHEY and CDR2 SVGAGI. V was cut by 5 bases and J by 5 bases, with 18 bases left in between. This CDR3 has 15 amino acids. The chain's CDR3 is CASSQRRVMGTEAFF. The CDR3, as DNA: TGTGCCAGCAGTCAAAGAAGGGTAATGGGAACTGAAGCTTTCTTT.

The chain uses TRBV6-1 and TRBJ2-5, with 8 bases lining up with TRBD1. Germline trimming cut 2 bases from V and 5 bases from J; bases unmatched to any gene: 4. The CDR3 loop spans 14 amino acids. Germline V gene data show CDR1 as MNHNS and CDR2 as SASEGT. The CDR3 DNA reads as TGTGCCAGCAGTGAAAGACAGGGGATGGAGACCCAGTACTTC. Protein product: CASSERQGMETQYF.

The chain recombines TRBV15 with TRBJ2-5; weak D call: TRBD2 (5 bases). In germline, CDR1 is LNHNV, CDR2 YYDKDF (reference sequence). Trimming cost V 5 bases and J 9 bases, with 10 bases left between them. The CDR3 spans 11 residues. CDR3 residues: CATSSGWAQYF. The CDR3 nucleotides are TGTGCCACCAGCTCGGGGTGGGCCCAGTACTTC.

For the CDR3, the DNA is TGTGCCAGTAGTATTCGGGGGCTTGGCACCGGGGAGCTGTTTTTT. Its protein is CASSIRGLGTGELFF. The chain is built from TRBV19 and TRBJ2-2, with D perhaps matching TRBD1 or TRBD2 (6 bases each). Looked up from germline, CDR1 is LNHDA and CDR2 is SQIVND (reference sequence). Trimming cost V 3 bases and J 4 bases, with 12 bases left between them. The CDR3 is made up of 15 amino acids.